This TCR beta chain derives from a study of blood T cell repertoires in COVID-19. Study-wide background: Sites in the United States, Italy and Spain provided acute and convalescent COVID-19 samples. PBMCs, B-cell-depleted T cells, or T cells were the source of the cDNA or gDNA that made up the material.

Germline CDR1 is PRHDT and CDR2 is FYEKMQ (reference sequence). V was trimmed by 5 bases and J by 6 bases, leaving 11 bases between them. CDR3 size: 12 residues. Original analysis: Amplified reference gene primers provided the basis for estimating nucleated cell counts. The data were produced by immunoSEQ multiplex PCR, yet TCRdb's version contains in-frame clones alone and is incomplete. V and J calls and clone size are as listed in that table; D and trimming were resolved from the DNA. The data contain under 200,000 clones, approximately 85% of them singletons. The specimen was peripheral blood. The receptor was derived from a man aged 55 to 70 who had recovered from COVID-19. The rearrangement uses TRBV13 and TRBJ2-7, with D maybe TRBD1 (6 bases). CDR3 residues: CASSQRTVEQYF. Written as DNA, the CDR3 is TGTGCCAGCAGCCAGAGGACAGTCGAGCAGTACTTC.